This T cell receptor (beta chain) was captured by sequencing in a study of blood T cell repertoires in COVID-19. Looking at the study overall: Acute and convalescent COVID-19 specimens originated in the United States, Italy and Spain. T cells, B-cell-depleted T cells, or PBMCs supplied cDNA or gDNA.

Unmatched junction bases numbered 11, after V lost 4 bases and J lost 7 bases. The CDR3 covers 16 residues. CDR1 and CDR2 (germline): SGHVS, FQNEAQ. Study processing details: For nucleated cells, counts were estimated from reference gene primer amplification. Profiling relied on immunoSEQ multiplex PCR, and the TCRdb table lists in-frame clones only, not all of them. V and J calls and clone size are those listed in that table; D and trimming were worked out from the DNA. The sample comprises approximately 210,000 clones, roughly four fifths of which are singletons, and approximately 12% rests with the top ten.

The sample consisted of peripheral blood. The chain has TRBV7-8 and TRBJ2-3; 10 bases fit TRBD2. This clonotype originated in a woman in her forties with acute or convalescent COVID-19. Written as DNA, the CDR3 is TGTGCCAGCAGCTCCCTAGCGGGGGCCTCACGAAATACGCAGTATTTT. It yields the protein CASSSLAGASRNTQYF.